A few counts support the clone carrying this T cell receptor beta chain. Antigen: not known. This specimen belongs to a study of spatial heterogeneity in lung cancer. General observations from the study: Blood contained ubiquitous expanded tumor TCRs more at resection than at follow-up.

Sample time point: blood at routine non-recurrence follow-up after resection. Unsorted samples of tumor, nontumor lung or frozen PBMC had their whole RNA sequenced. A single record per CDR3 protein comes from TCRdb applying MiXCR to the 5' RACE reads. Of around 120,000 distinct CDR3 sequences in the sample, 9% to 15% are singletons; the top ten hold around 16%. This clonotype was obtained from a male donor with early-stage non-small cell lung cancer. Sample: PBMCs, taken at follow-up.

The CDR3 region has the DNA TGCGCCAGCAGCTTGGGCAATTCACCCCTCCACTTT. It yields the protein CASSLGNSPLHF. The chain links TRBV5-1 to TRBJ1-6, with D uncertain. Per germline, CDR1 SGHRS and CDR2 YFSETQ. Trimming pared 0 bases from V and 7 bases from J, leaving 2 bases between. This CDR3 spans 12 amino acids. Combining the CDR3 with reference TRBV5-1 and TRBJ1-6 gives the whole variable domain KAGVTQTPRYLIKTRGQQVTLSCSPISGHRSVSWYQQTPGQGLQFLFEYFSETQRNKGNFPGRFSGRQFSNSRSEMNVSTLELGDSALYLCASSLGNSPLHFGNGTRLTVT.